This T cell receptor (beta chain) originates from a study of persistence of HIV-infected CD4 T cells. Across the whole study: Anti-CD3/anti-CD28 beads activated more cells than antigen stimulation did.

A note on this clone: Its specificity is not known.

The study, taken as a whole, reports: Compared with CD3/CD28-stimulated cells, CMV- and Gag-responding cells showed lower TCRbeta richness.

The CDR3 loop spans 14 amino acids. V was clipped by 1 base and J by 5 bases, with 11 bases between them. Germline V lookup: CDR1 SGHNT, CDR2 YYREEE (reference sequence). The libraries were made with immunoSEQ version 4 in survey mode. Assay used: immunoSEQ multiplex PCR; TCRdb lists only in-frame clones, some missing. The sample has about 45,000 clones, approximately 93% seen once; the top ten hold 1.8%. Nonspecific anti-CD3/anti-CD28 bead stimulation represents the broad CD4+ T cell repertoire. Sorting selected CD4+ T cells upregulating both CD40 ligand and CD69. Undetectable plasma HIV-1 RNA below 50 copies/mL lasted at least 4 years. A roughly 17-hour stimulation of CD8-depleted PBMCs used anti-CD28/CD49d costimulation, CD40-blocking antibody and enfuvirtide.

This clonotype was obtained from an adult man with HIV who was CMV-seropositive. The material was CD4+ T cells sorted from PBMCs after approximately 19-hour stimulation, obtained from a patient who received antiretroviral therapy. This chain joins TRBV5-4 and TRBJ2-3; D remains unclear. The CDR3 spells CASSLLSGGDTQYF. In DNA form, the CDR3 reads TGTGCCAGCAGCTTGTTGTCGGGCGGAGATACGCAGTATTTT.